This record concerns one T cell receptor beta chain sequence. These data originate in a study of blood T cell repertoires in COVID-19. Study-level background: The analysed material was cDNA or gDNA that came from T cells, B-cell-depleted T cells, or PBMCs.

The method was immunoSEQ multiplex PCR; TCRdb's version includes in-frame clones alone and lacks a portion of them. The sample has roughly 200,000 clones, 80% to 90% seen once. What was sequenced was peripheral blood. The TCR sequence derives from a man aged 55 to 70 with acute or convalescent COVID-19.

The CDR3 bases are TGTGCCAGCTCACCAACCGGACAGGGTTGGGGTACGCAGTATTTT. Its translation: CASSPTGQGWGTQYF. The chain employs TRBV18 and TRBJ2-3; 8 bases align to TRBD1. Germline V lookup: CDR1 KGHSH, CDR2 LQKENI. The CDR3 has 15 amino acids. Trimming removed 2 bases from V and 8 bases from J; junction bases left unmatched: 9.